This note documents a single TCR beta chain sequence. Which antigen it targets is not known. No much larger clone exists at a distance of one base, and base qualities are not known. Using the deep immunoSEQ assay, TCR CDR3 regions were amplified from genomic DNA by multiplex PCR. For each cell subset, the extracted genomic DNA was distributed evenly across all wells of several immunoSEQ 96-well plates, and each plate served as one replicate. Each replicate PCR for sorted subsets received 150 to 250 ng genomic DNA, equal to about 29,000 T cell genomes. Purified libraries were quantified with a Qubit 3.0 fluorometer, sized on a Bioanalyzer 2100, and re-quantified with the KAPA Library Quantification kit. Every immunoSEQ 96-well plate was sequenced on a dedicated single-read 150-cycle Illumina NextSeq 550 flow cell. Per the authors' processing: Because the immunoSEQ output held only junctional sequences and lacked quality scores, the filtering could not match the filtering applied to full-length reads. To assign V/J genes and CDR3, sequences were annotated against IMGT germline references using PyIR, a Python wrapper for IgBLAST v1.9. Reads were filtered out if the reads had weak V/J assignments (E-value above 1e-6), no CDR3, stop codons, out-of-frame junctions, or ambiguous translated residues. A V3J clonotype was defined by an identical inferred V gene, J gene, and CDR3 amino acid sequence. Percentage overlap between repertoires was calculated by dividing the number of shared unique clonotypes by the size of the smaller repertoire. Repertoire richness was assessed with RTK rarefaction, the Chao1 estimator, and Recon v2.1 estimates of unobserved clonotypes. For all TCRbeta clonotypes obtained by the gDNA method from a few donors, generation probabilities were computed with OLGA. As stored in TCRdb, this immuneACCESS dataset retains in-frame rearrangements with V and J assigned. A fraction of the clones does not appear; measured against another copy, unresolved V genes explain less than half of the discrepancy, and the remainder lacks a known reason. Clone size and the V and J calls come from that table; the DNA yielded D and trimming. Within this sample are about 380,000 clones, with around 96% of them counted one time only. The ten largest clonotypes hold about 0.32% of the sample.

The CDR3 measures 13 amino acids from cysteine to phenylalanine. The retained sequence is limited to the CDR3, 39 bases, with the frame set at the first base. CDR1 and CDR2 are read off the germline V gene (reference sequence) as SGHAT and FQDESV. Relative to germline, V is 2 bases shorter and J is 9 bases shorter, with 11 bases between their ends. The data are from a study of shared clonotypes between healthy human individuals (dated by TCRdb to between 2020 and 2021). In the study overall: The cohort included a few men and a couple of women between 18 and 49 years of age. Leukapheresis yielded between about 0.94 and 9 billion PBMCs per donor. Different laboratories and diverse techniques were used to prepare libraries and sequence TCR repertoires, to increase sequencing depth and limit assay-specific biases. For each donor, three plates each were used for CD4 naive and CD4 memory, two plates were used for CD8 naive, and one plate was used for CD8 memory. To estimate repertoire size and how much clonotype sharing occurs between individuals, the study deeply sequenced the blood TCR repertoires of about 5 healthy adults. Here is what the overall study found, with its caveats: Sampling was restricted to blood, and TCR repertoires in tissue are likely to differ from TCR repertoires in blood. Because the study included a small number of donors, the genetic and exposure-history diversity represented was limited. About 5% of naive CD4, 3.5% of naive CD8, 2.3% of memory CD4, and around 0.42% of memory CD8 clonotypes were shared across several donors. Estimated clonotype richness was generally larger for naive than for memory subsets. Based on pairwise subsampling, the degree of clonotype sharing among donors was expected to be affected by sequencing depth. Clonotypes shared by all four sorted-subset donors showed higher generation probabilities than non-shared clonotypes. Rarefaction of sorted-subset datasets indicated incomplete sequencing despite the large sequencing depth.

The donors were healthy, HIV-negative adults who had no recently reported acute infections or vaccinations. Every donor was a Caucasian adult residing in Nashville, Tennessee, USA. The CD8 memory samples were a combination of magnetically selected CD45RO+ cells and CCR7-negative CD45RA+ effector memory (TemRA) cells. Blood was collected by leukapheresis, and PBMCs were isolated by Ficoll-Histopaque density gradient centrifugation and then cryopreserved in liquid nitrogen vapor phase. Purity and quantity of every magnetically sorted T cell population were checked by analytical flow cytometry. Genomic DNA was isolated from each sorted fraction and quantified by UV absorbance on a Nanodrop 2000c.

The chain links TRBV11-1 with TRBJ2-1, with TRBD1 as a weak D call on 6 bases. The sample was memory CD8+ T cells sorted from blood. Per the publication, the cell subset or site label means: CD45RO+ cells pooled with CCR7-negative TemRA cells. This TCR derives from a man aged 25-45 years in good health. The CDR3 amino acid sequence is: CASSLLQGGEQFF. The DNA sequence is TGTGCCAGCAGCTTATTACAGGGTGGTGAGCAGTTCTTC. The CDR3, completed at both ends by the reference TRBV11-1 and TRBJ2-1 genes, gives the full variable domain EAEVAQSPRYKITEKSQAVAFWCDPISGHATLYWYRQILGQGPELLVQFQDESVVDDSQLPKDRFSAERLKGVDSTLKIQPAELGDSAMYLCASSLLQGGEQFFGPGTRLTVL.